The T cell receptor beta chain described here comes from a study of STAT5B mutations in CD4+ large granular lymphocyte leukemia. Whole-study context: Healthy donors showed HLA-associated enrichment of the CDR3 'QG' motif.

TCRdb's table, derived via immunoSEQ multiplex PCR, lists solely in-frame clones and lacks some. The sample consists of 20,000 to 25,000 clones, more than 70% of them appearing once. This CDR3 is built from 14 residues. V shed 5 bases and J shed 0 bases, with 11 bases lying between them. From germline, CDR1 is MDHEN and CDR2 SYDVKM. V and J are TRBV28 and TRBJ2-7, with a tentative D call TRBD2 (5 bases). This sequence was found in a human donor in good health. The sequencing input was CD4+ T cells from blood buffy coats. In DNA form, the CDR3 reads TGTGCCAGCAGTACCGGGATCCGCTCCTACGAGCAGTACTTC. This gives the protein CASSTGIRSYEQYF.